Below, 31 T cell receptor beta chains from the same sample are listed, as sequenced in a study of blood T cell repertoires in COVID-19. Generated by immunoSEQ multiplex PCR, the TCRdb table keeps only in-frame clones and is missing some. The table records about 270,000 clones, 70% to 90% of them present only once. Sequencing input: peripheral blood. These receptor sequences come from a woman between 45 and 65 years old with acute or convalescent COVID-19.

The chain employs TRBV5-1 and TRBJ1-2, with TRBD1 matching 9 bases. V lost 0 bases and J lost 4; bases outside the gene matches: 4. The CDR3 has 15 amino acids. Germline V CDR1 and CDR2: SGHRS, YFSETQ. The DNA of the CDR3 is TGCGCCAGCAGCTTGGCGGGACAGGGTCTCTATGGCTACACCTTC. Translation: CASSLAGQGLYGYTF.

CDR3 loop: CASSLTGENQPQHF. Written as DNA, the CDR3 is TGCGCCAGCAGCTTGACAGGCGAGAATCAGCCCCAGCATTTT. The genes are TRBV5-1 and TRBJ1-5; D perhaps matches TRBD1 (5 bases). V gave up 1 base and J gave up 4 bases, with 9 bases separating them. Germline CDR1 SGHRS, CDR2 YFSETQ. The CDR3 extends over 14 amino acids.

Only one count was recorded for this clone. The CDR3 nucleotides are TGTGCCAGCAGTGAGGGGGATTGGGGGGGCGACACCGGGGAGCTGTTTTTT. Translated, it gives CASSEGDWGGDTGELFF. The chain carries TRBV2 and TRBJ2-2, with D maybe TRBD2 (7 bases). The germline gives CDR1 SNHLY, CDR2 FYNNEI. The CDR3 totals 17 residues. V lost 3 bases, J lost 3 bases, and 17 bases lay in between.

This sequence joins TRBV20-1 and TRBJ2-7; 7 positions match TRBD2. The CDR3 consists of 14 residues. Looked up from germline, CDR1 is DFQATT and CDR2 is SNEGSKA (reference sequence). V trimming: 3 bases; J trimming: 3 bases; junction bases outside the gene matches: 8. The CDR3 DNA is TGCAGTGCTAGTGGGATGACTAGCAGCTACGAGCAGTACTTC. Protein product: CSASGMTSSYEQYF.

The V call is TRBV9, the J call TRBJ2-2; TRBD2 agrees at 9 bases. The J segment lost 5 bases and the V segment lost 3 bases, leaving 2 bases of the junction unmatched. The CDR3 is made up of 14 amino acids. The V gene's germline CDR1 is SGDLS and CDR2 YYNGEE. In nucleotides, the CDR3 is TGTGCCAGCAGCGCCGGACTAGCGACCGGGGAGCTGTTTTTT. Its translation is CASSAGLATGELFF.

The V gene is TRBV2, the J gene TRBJ1-5; D unresolved. Trimming took off 2 bases at V and 5 bases at J, with 10 bases between the two ends. This CDR3 has 14 amino acids. The germline gives CDR1 SNHLY, CDR2 FYNNEI. CDR3 sequence: CASSEIRGDQPQHF. DNA for the CDR3: TGTGCCAGCAGTGAAATTAGAGGTGATCAGCCCCAGCATTTT. Drawing the rest from reference TRBV2 and TRBJ1-5, the complete variable domain is EPEVTQTPSHQVTQMGQEVILRCVPISNHLYFYWYRQILGQKVEFLVSFYNNEISEKSEIFDDQFSVERPDGSNFTLKIRSTKLEDSAMYFCASSEIRGDQPQHFGDGTRLSIL.

The chain recombines TRBV28 with TRBJ2-1, with D possibly being TRBD2 (6 bases). V was trimmed by 8 bases and J by 11 bases, leaving 16 bases between them. Per the germline V gene, CDR1 is MDHEN and CDR2 is SYDVKM. The length of the CDR3 is 12 residues. Here the CDR3 reads CASYFPSVQQFF. CDR3 nucleotides: TGTGCCAGCTATTTTCCTAGCGTTCAGCAGTTCTTC. Full variable domain (rest looked up from reference TRBV28 and TRBJ2-1): DVKVTQSSRYLVKRTGEKVFLECVQDMDHENMFWYRQDPGLGLRLIYFSYDVKMKEKGDIPEGYSVSREKKERFSLILESASTNQTSMYLCASYFPSVQQFFGPGTRLTVL.

The chain links TRBV2 to TRBJ2-1; D gene unclear. The CDR3 covers 13 residues. The germline gives CDR1 SNHLY, CDR2 FYNNEI. Trimming left V 2 bases short and J 14 bases short, with 16 bases between. CDR3 nucleotide sequence: TGTGCCAGCAGTGAATATTATCCAGGCCTAAAGTTCTTC. Translation: CASSEYYPGLKFF.

This clone was recorded only once. The genes are TRBV27 and TRBJ2-3; TRBD1 is a possible D gene (6 bases). V lost 2 bases, J lost 7 bases, and 13 bases lay in between. The CDR3 covers 14 residues. Germline CDR1 reads MNHEY; CDR2 reads SMNVEV (reference sequence). CDR3 sequence: CASSLPDRWNTQYF. The CDR3 coding sequence is TGTGCCAGCAGTTTACCCGACAGGTGGAATACGCAGTATTTT.

The genes are TRBV2 and TRBJ2-7; the match to TRBD2 covers 12 bases. The germline V gene has CDR1 SNHLY and CDR2 FYNNEI. CDR3 length equals 12 residues. CDR3 sequence: CASLAGGYEQYF. CDR3 in DNA: TGTGCTTCCCTAGCGGGAGGGTACGAGCAGTACTTC.

This rearrangement joins TRBV5-4 to TRBJ2-2; D is undetermined. The CDR3 runs to 12 residues. Germline-derived CDR1 and CDR2 are SGHNT and YYREEE (reference sequence). Trimming cost V 4 bases and J 3 bases, with 4 bases left between them. The CDR3 here is CASSPDTGELFF. The CDR3 DNA follows: TGTGCCAGCAGCCCTGACACCGGGGAGCTGTTTTTT.

The J gene is TRBJ2-1, the V gene TRBV29-1; TRBD2 agrees at 12 bases. CDR3 size: 14 residues. Unmatched junction bases numbered 8, after V lost 6 bases and J lost 8 bases. Germline CDR1 SQVTM, CDR2 ANQGSEA. The CDR3 bases are TGCAGCGTCCGACTAGCGGGAGCCCCCGATGAGCAGTTCTTC. Amino acids: CSVRLAGAPDEQFF.

This rearrangement joins TRBV6-2 or TRBV6-3 to TRBJ2-7; D is ambiguous. This CDR3 region has 13 residues. CDR1 is MNHEY and CDR2 is SVGEGT in the germline V gene. V was shortened by 4 bases and J by 6 bases, with 13 bases between the two germline ends. CDR3 nucleotides: TGTGCCAGCAGTTTTCCTACCGAAAGCGAGCAGTACTTC. Residues: CASSFPTESEQYF.

This clone was observed a few times. The chain joins TRBV28 to TRBJ2-5, with D perhaps TRBD1 (6 bases). The CDR3 has 16 amino acids. In germline, CDR1 is MDHEN, CDR2 SYDVKM. Trimming removed 5 bases at V and 3 bases at J, with 19 bases between. The DNA for the CDR3 is TGTGCCAGCAGTGACTTCACAGGGAACTTCAAAGAGACCCAGTACTTC. Protein product: CASSDFTGNFKETQYF.

The V and J genes are TRBV4-1 and TRBJ2-1; D is uncertain. This CDR3 comprises 14 residues. Germline lookup yields CDR1 MGHRA and CDR2 YSYEKL. The V and J ends lost 0 bases and 8 bases respectively, with 11 bases between them. This CDR3 is CASSQDRRVYEQFF. CDR3 in DNA: TGCGCCAGCAGCCAAGATCGACGGGTTTATGAGCAGTTCTTC.

This clone was detected once. V usage is TRBV9 and J usage is TRBJ2-1; perhaps TRBD2 as D (5 bases). V lost 4 bases and J lost 0, with 17 bases in between. The germline CDR1 and CDR2 sequences are SGDLS and YYNGEE. The CDR3 is 17 residues long. CDR3 sequence (DNA): TGTGCCAGCAGCTCCGAAGGGAGCGCCTACTCCTACAATGAGCAGTTCTTC. Translation gives CASSSEGSAYSYNEQFF.

The chain combines TRBV27 with TRBJ2-3; 7 bases agree with TRBD1. The V gene's germline CDR1 is MNHEY and CDR2 SMNVEV (reference sequence). CDR3 length equals 16 residues. V shed 3 bases and J 3 bases; nucleotides not matched to a gene: 9. The CDR3 DNA follows: TGTGCCAGCAGTTTTAACCCTTACAGGGGAACAGATACGCAGTATTTT. Its translation is CASSFNPYRGTDTQYF.

The chain carries TRBV2 and TRBJ1-5; the match to TRBD1 covers 8 bases. In germline, CDR1 is SNHLY, CDR2 FYNNEI. Unmatched junction bases numbered 5, after V lost 11 bases and J lost 5 bases. The CDR3 contains 12 residues. The chain's CDR3 is CASQGEHQPQHF. The DNA for the CDR3 is TGTGCCTCACAGGGGGAACATCAGCCCCAGCATTTT. Together with reference TRBV2 and TRBJ1-5, the CDR3 gives the full variable domain: EPEVTQTPSHQVTQMGQEVILRCVPISNHLYFYWYRQILGQKVEFLVSFYNNEISEKSEIFDDQFSVERPDGSNFTLKIRSTKLEDSAMYFCASQGEHQPQHFGDGTRLSIL.

The CDR3 reads CASSPKQGSSYNEQFF. In DNA, the CDR3 is TGTGCCAGCTCACCCAAACAGGGGTCCTCCTACAATGAGCAGTTCTTC. This sequence joins TRBV18 and TRBJ2-1; 7 bases are a match to TRBD1. Germline V lookup: CDR1 KGHSH, CDR2 LQKENI. Unmatched junction bases numbered 5, after V lost 3 bases and J lost 0 bases. CDR3 length: 16 residues.

This chain joins TRBV5-1 and TRBJ2-1, with 9 nucleotides matching TRBD1. The CDR3 contains 15 residues. V lost 4 bases and J lost 4; bases outside the gene matches: 6. Germline V gene data show CDR1 as SGHRS and CDR2 as YFSETQ. The CDR3 loop is CASSTQGAGYNEQFF. The CDR3 DNA reads TGCGCCAGCAGCACACAGGGGGCTGGGTACAATGAGCAGTTCTTC.

The chain carries TRBV28 and TRBJ1-3; maybe TRBD1 (5 bases). Trimming cost V 4 bases and J 3 bases, with 16 bases left between them. This CDR3 has 16 residues. Germline CDR1 and CDR2: MDHEN and SYDVKM. The CDR3 sequence: CASSSATGPGGNTIYF. CDR3 nucleotide sequence: TGTGCCAGCAGTTCCGCTACAGGCCCGGGTGGAAACACCATATATTTT.

This sequence joins TRBV28 and TRBJ1-4; D is uncertain. V was clipped by 5 bases and J by 5 bases, with 18 bases between them. The germline V gene has CDR1 MDHEN and CDR2 SYDVKM. The CDR3 has 16 residues. This chain's CDR3 is CASSITPGALNEKLFF. Written as DNA, the CDR3 is TGTGCCAGCAGTATCACTCCGGGAGCGCTAAATGAAAAACTGTTTTTT.

This sequence joins TRBV11-2 and TRBJ1-1, with D maybe TRBD1 (5 bases). V dropped 4 bases and J dropped 4 bases, with 19 bases sitting between them. The CDR3 consists of 16 residues. Germline CDR1 SGHAT, CDR2 FQNNGV. DNA for the CDR3: TGTGCCAGCAGCTCATTAGGGGCCCCGGGGGGCACTGAAGCTTTCTTT. This translates into CASSSLGAPGGTEAFF. The full variable domain, its missing parts supplied by reference TRBV11-2 and TRBJ1-1, is EAGVAQSPRYKIIEKRQSVAFWCNPISGHATLYWYQQILGQGPKLLIQFQNNGVVDDSQLPKDRFSAERLKGVDSTLKIQPAKLEDSAVYLCASSSLGAPGGTEAFFGQGTRLTVV.

This clone came up once. V usage is TRBV27 and J usage is TRBJ1-5; D uncertain. CDR3 length equals 14 residues. Per germline, CDR1 MNHEY and CDR2 SMNVEV (reference sequence). V lost 5 bases and J lost 5, with 13 bases in between. The CDR3 sequence: CASSAGSPHQPQHF. CDR3 DNA sequence: TGTGCCAGCAGTGCTGGCAGTCCCCATCAGCCCCAGCATTTT.

The chain joins TRBV4-3 to TRBJ1-5; TRBD1 is a possible D gene (5 bases). CDR1 and CDR2 (germline): LGHNA, YSLEER. The V end lost 1 base, the J end lost 1 base, and 8 bases lay between the germline ends. CDR3 length: 15 residues. The CDR3 loop is CASSQAQGSNQPQHF. The CDR3 DNA reads TGCGCCAGCAGCCAAGCGCAGGGAAGCAATCAGCCCCAGCATTTT.

This clone came up a few times. Here the CDR3 reads CASSQATGDNSPLHF. The CDR3 bases are TGCGCCAGCAGCCAAGCAACAGGGGACAATTCACCCCTCCACTTT. This chain connects TRBV4-1 to TRBJ1-6; 7 bases are a match to TRBD1. With 1 base clipped from V and 7 bases from J, the junction kept 4 bases outside the gene matches. The CDR3 loop spans 15 amino acids. Germline V gene data show CDR1 as MGHRA and CDR2 as YSYEKL.

The chain joins TRBV6-2 or TRBV6-3 to TRBJ1-5; TRBD1 aligns across 7 bases. Germline assignment: CDR1 MNHEY and CDR2 SVGEGT. V shed 2 bases, J shed 0 bases, and the junction held 7 bases outside the gene matches. This CDR3 is 17 amino acids long. This CDR3 reads CASSYHSGTASNQPQHF. The CDR3 DNA is TGTGCCAGCAGTTACCATTCCGGGACAGCTAGCAATCAGCCCCAGCATTTT.

The CDR3, as DNA: TGCAGCGCCTACAGGGACCCCTACGAGCAGTACTTC. It translates to CSAYRDPYEQYF. The V gene is TRBV29-1, the J gene TRBJ2-7; D perhaps matches TRBD1 (6 bases). With 7 bases removed from V and 2 bases from J, the gap between germline ends came to 12 bases. The germline gives CDR1 SQVTM, CDR2 ANQGSEA. The CDR3 length is 12 residues.

The rearrangement joins TRBV24-1 to TRBJ2-3; possible D gene TRBD2, 6 bases. V was shortened by 3 bases and J by 3 bases, with 12 bases between the two germline ends. Per germline, CDR1 KGHDR and CDR2 SFDVKD. This CDR3 is built from 15 residues. The CDR3 here is CATSDPRRDTDTQYF. The CDR3 DNA is TGTGCCACCAGTGATCCGCGGAGGGATACAGATACGCAGTATTTT.

This clone was observed a single time. This sequence joins TRBV5-1 and TRBJ1-2; 7 bases are shared with TRBD1. V was clipped by 2 bases and J by 2 bases; unmatched bases: 3. Germline CDR1 SGHRS, CDR2 YFSETQ. The CDR3 spans 14 residues. The CDR3 reads CASSLMTGNYGYTF. CDR3 bases: TGCGCCAGCAGCTTAATGACAGGGAACTATGGCTACACCTTC.

This sequence joins TRBV9 and TRBJ1-2; no definite D call. The V end lost 0 bases, the J end lost 6 bases, and 12 bases lay between the germline ends. The CDR3 is 14 amino acids. Germline-derived CDR1 and CDR2 are SGDLS and YYNGEE. CDR3 amino acids: CASSVDSPRDGYTF. The CDR3 bases are TGTGCCAGCAGCGTAGATTCCCCTCGCGATGGCTACACCTTC.